This is a list of T cell receptor beta chains from one sample in a study of T-cell memory formation after mild COVID-19. TCRdb re-analysed the 5' RACE reads in MiXCR, keeping a single row per CDR3 protein. The data contain a few hundred thousand distinct CDR3 sequences, roughly a quarter of them seen just once; the ten biggest clones take up 8.8%. Sequences were obtained from PBMCs or a T cell subset sorted from them (not recorded which). These receptor sequences come from an adult woman who had mild COVID-19 (a few samples of this study predate the infection). Cell type and time point are not known. Each CDR3 is given with its conserved first and last residue. The D gene is left open where the match is weak. Clone sizes are given selectively: once, few, many, or a class where the clone is expanded.

d_gene: -; v_gene: TRBV2; abundance: -; j_gene: TRBJ2-5; CDR3aa: CASSVLGLPQETQYF; CDR3nt: TGTGCCAGCAGTGTTTTAGGACTCCCCCAAGAGACCCAGTACTTC
d_gene: TRBD2; v_gene: TRBV6-1; abundance: few; j_gene: TRBJ2-3; CDR3aa: CASVLSGLDLTQYF; CDR3nt: TGTGCCAGCGTTCTTAGCGGGTTGGATCTTACGCAGTATTTT
d_gene: -; v_gene: TRBV12-3/TRBV12-4; abundance: -; j_gene: TRBJ1-5; CDR3aa: CASSDRLLQPQHF; CDR3nt: TGTGCCAGCAGTGACAGGTTATTGCAGCCCCAGCATTTT
d_gene: -; v_gene: TRBV5-1; abundance: -; j_gene: TRBJ2-3; CDR3aa: CASSLRPGTDRQYF; CDR3nt: TGCGCCAGCAGCTTGCGGCCGGGCACCGATAGGCAGTATTTT
d_gene: TRBD1; v_gene: TRBV6-5; abundance: few; j_gene: TRBJ1-2; CDR3aa: CASSHRPGTGAYGYTF; CDR3nt: TGTGCCAGCAGCCACCGTCCCGGGACAGGCGCCTATGGCTACACCTTC
d_gene: TRBD1; v_gene: TRBV3-1; abundance: few; j_gene: TRBJ1-2; CDR3aa: CASSLDRGQNGYTF; CDR3nt: TGTGCCAGCAGCCTCGACAGGGGGCAAAATGGCTACACCTTC
d_gene: TRBD2; v_gene: TRBV11-3; abundance: few; j_gene: TRBJ2-7; CDR3aa: CASSDRTSGRNEQYF; CDR3nt: TGTGCCAGCAGCGACAGGACTAGCGGGAGGAACGAGCAGTACTTC
d_gene: TRBD2; v_gene: TRBV30; abundance: few; j_gene: TRBJ2-1; CDR3aa: CAWSVSGGADEQFF; CDR3nt: TGTGCCTGGAGTGTTAGCGGGGGGGCCGACGAGCAGTTCTTC
d_gene: TRBD2; v_gene: TRBV7-3; abundance: -; j_gene: TRBJ2-1; CDR3aa: CASSSSGRTPNEQFF; CDR3nt: TGTGCCAGCAGCTCTAGCGGGAGGACGCCCAATGAGCAGTTCTTC
d_gene: -; v_gene: TRBV29-1; abundance: -; j_gene: TRBJ1-2; CDR3aa: CSMGDGYGYTF; CDR3nt: TGCAGTATGGGGGATGGCTATGGCTACACCTTC
d_gene: -; v_gene: TRBV7-9; abundance: -; j_gene: TRBJ2-1; CDR3aa: CASSLGGINEQFF; CDR3nt: TGTGCCAGCAGCTTAGGTGGCATCAATGAGCAGTTCTTC
d_gene: TRBD2; v_gene: TRBV9; abundance: -; j_gene: TRBJ2-3; CDR3aa: CASSVDGLAGGLTDTQYF; CDR3nt: TGTGCCAGCAGCGTAGACGGACTAGCGGGGGGACTTACAGATACGCAGTATTTT
d_gene: -; v_gene: TRBV12-3/TRBV12-4; abundance: -; j_gene: TRBJ2-2; CDR3aa: CASRLMRTGELFF; CDR3nt: TGTGCCAGCAGACTGATGAGGACCGGGGAGCTGTTTTTT
d_gene: TRBD1; v_gene: TRBV15; abundance: -; j_gene: TRBJ2-5; CDR3aa: CATSRAGGAGETQYF; CDR3nt: TGTGCCACCAGCAGGGCAGGGGGCGCGGGGGAGACCCAGTACTTC
d_gene: -; v_gene: TRBV5-4; abundance: once; j_gene: TRBJ1-3; CDR3aa: CASSSSTFSGNTIYF; CDR3nt: TGTGCCAGCAGCTCCTCGACCTTCTCTGGAAACACCATATATTTT
d_gene: TRBD1; v_gene: TRBV10-3; abundance: few; j_gene: TRBJ2-5; CDR3aa: CAITKGTGVGETQYF; CDR3nt: TGTGCCATCACCAAGGGAACAGGGGTTGGAGAGACCCAGTACTTC
d_gene: TRBD2; v_gene: TRBV12-3/TRBV12-4; abundance: many; j_gene: TRBJ2-7; CDR3aa: CASSPGGLAGEGYEQYF; CDR3nt: TGTGCCAGCAGCCCAGGGGGGCTAGCGGGAGAGGGCTACGAGCAGTACTTC
d_gene: -; v_gene: TRBV6-2/TRBV6-3; abundance: few; j_gene: TRBJ1-1; CDR3aa: CASSEEAFF; CDR3nt: TGTGCCAGCAGCGAGGAAGCTTTCTTT
d_gene: -; v_gene: TRBV29-1; abundance: -; j_gene: TRBJ2-5; CDR3aa: CSVEERQLGGQETQYF; CDR3nt: TGCAGCGTTGAAGAAAGACAGTTAGGCGGCCAAGAGACCCAGTACTTC
d_gene: TRBD1; v_gene: TRBV6-5; abundance: -; j_gene: TRBJ1-5; CDR3aa: CASRPDRGAQPQHF; CDR3nt: TGTGCCAGCAGGCCTGACAGGGGAGCTCAGCCCCAGCATTTT
d_gene: -; v_gene: TRBV6-2/TRBV6-3; abundance: -; j_gene: TRBJ2-5; CDR3aa: CASRPNRLQETQYF; CDR3nt: TGTGCCAGCAGACCCAACCGGTTACAAGAGACCCAGTACTTC
d_gene: -; v_gene: TRBV20-1; abundance: few; j_gene: TRBJ2-1; CDR3aa: CSASGLGDYNEQFF; CDR3nt: TGCAGTGCTAGTGGTCTAGGGGACTACAATGAGCAGTTCTTC
d_gene: -; v_gene: TRBV18; abundance: -; j_gene: TRBJ2-7; CDR3aa: CASSPLAETYEQYF; CDR3nt: TGTGCCAGCTCACCCTTGGCCGAGACCTACGAGCAGTACTTC
d_gene: -; v_gene: TRBV5-1; abundance: many; j_gene: TRBJ2-3; CDR3aa: CASSLGHRDRKADTQYF; CDR3nt: TGCGCCAGCAGCTTGGGCCACAGGGACCGTAAAGCAGATACGCAGTATTTT
d_gene: TRBD1; v_gene: TRBV10-3; abundance: -; j_gene: TRBJ2-3; CDR3aa: CAISWGQGASDTQYF; CDR3nt: TGTGCCATCAGCTGGGGACAGGGGGCCTCAGATACGCAGTATTTT
d_gene: TRBD1; v_gene: TRBV12-3/TRBV12-4; abundance: -; j_gene: TRBJ1-2; CDR3aa: CASSLIGGGRGKSGYTF; CDR3nt: TGTGCCAGCAGTTTAATCGGAGGGGGCAGGGGGAAGAGCGGCTACACCTTC
d_gene: -; v_gene: TRBV3-1; abundance: -; j_gene: TRBJ1-1; CDR3aa: CASSQGEEGRAFF; CDR3nt: TGTGCCAGCAGCCAAGGTGAAGAAGGGAGGGCTTTCTTT
d_gene: -; v_gene: TRBV12-3/TRBV12-4; abundance: -; j_gene: TRBJ1-2; CDR3aa: CASSLSLPVGYGYTF; CDR3nt: TGTGCCAGCAGTTTGAGTCTCCCGGTTGGGTATGGCTACACCTTC
d_gene: -; v_gene: TRBV30; abundance: -; j_gene: TRBJ1-1; CDR3aa: CAWNLGLRGYTEAFF; CDR3nt: TGTGCCTGGAACTTAGGACTTCGGGGATACACTGAAGCTTTCTTT
d_gene: TRBD2; v_gene: TRBV9; abundance: few; j_gene: TRBJ2-7; CDR3aa: CASSVALSGGQGGEQYF; CDR3nt: TGTGCCAGCAGCGTAGCTCTTAGCGGGGGGCAAGGCGGCGAGCAGTACTTC
d_gene: -; v_gene: TRBV5-1; abundance: -; j_gene: TRBJ1-1; CDR3aa: CASSLGQLHMNTEAFF; CDR3nt: TGCGCCAGCAGCCTTGGACAGTTACACATGAACACTGAAGCTTTCTTT
d_gene: TRBD1; v_gene: TRBV7-8; abundance: -; j_gene: TRBJ2-6; CDR3aa: CASFTATGSSGANVLTF; CDR3nt: TGTGCCAGCTTCACAGCGACAGGGTCCTCTGGGGCCAACGTCCTGACTTTC
d_gene: TRBD2; v_gene: TRBV7-2; abundance: many; j_gene: TRBJ2-1; CDR3aa: CASSFFLAGTDEQFF; CDR3nt: TGTGCCAGCAGCTTTTTCCTAGCGGGAACCGATGAGCAGTTCTTC
d_gene: TRBD2; v_gene: TRBV29-1; abundance: -; j_gene: TRBJ2-5; CDR3aa: CSVGSRASGVETQYF; CDR3nt: TGCAGCGTTGGGAGTAGAGCTAGCGGGGTTGAGACCCAGTACTTC
d_gene: -; v_gene: TRBV7-2; abundance: many; j_gene: TRBJ2-1; CDR3aa: CASSLPASRGIFFF; CDR3nt: TGTGCCAGCAGCTTACCCGCCTCCAGAGGAATCTTTTTCTTC
d_gene: TRBD2; v_gene: TRBV9; abundance: -; j_gene: TRBJ2-7; CDR3aa: CASSAGTSPYEQYF; CDR3nt: TGTGCCAGCAGCGCAGGGACTAGCCCGTACGAGCAGTACTTC
d_gene: -; v_gene: TRBV6-5; abundance: -; j_gene: TRBJ2-2; CDR3aa: CASSTTTLNTGELFF; CDR3nt: TGTGCCAGCAGCACTACTACCCTGAACACCGGGGAGCTGTTTTTT
d_gene: -; v_gene: TRBV6-5; abundance: few; j_gene: TRBJ2-6; CDR3aa: CASSYSDQFGANVLTF; CDR3nt: TGTGCCAGCAGTTACTCGGACCAGTTTGGGGCCAACGTCCTGACTTTC
d_gene: TRBD2; v_gene: TRBV4-1; abundance: -; j_gene: TRBJ2-3; CDR3aa: CASSQEPGTSLTDTQYF; CDR3nt: TGCGCCAGCAGCCAAGAGCCGGGGACTAGCCTCACAGATACGCAGTATTTT
d_gene: -; v_gene: TRBV29-1; abundance: few; j_gene: TRBJ2-7; CDR3aa: CSVDGPLENEQYF; CDR3nt: TGCAGCGTTGATGGTCCCCTAGAGAACGAGCAGTACTTC
d_gene: -; v_gene: TRBV9; abundance: -; j_gene: TRBJ2-3; CDR3aa: CASSAEGSRTDTQYF; CDR3nt: TGTGCCAGCAGCGCTGAGGGCTCCCGCACAGATACGCAGTATTTT
d_gene: -; v_gene: TRBV7-2; abundance: -; j_gene: TRBJ2-7; CDR3aa: CASSLVVEGDEQYF; CDR3nt: TGTGCCAGCAGCCTAGTTGTAGAGGGCGACGAGCAGTACTTC
d_gene: -; v_gene: TRBV4-3; abundance: -; j_gene: TRBJ1-2; CDR3aa: CASSQDRGSGYGYTF; CDR3nt: TGCGCCAGCAGCCAAGATCGGGGGTCGGGCTATGGCTACACCTTC
d_gene: TRBD2; v_gene: TRBV24-1; abundance: -; j_gene: TRBJ2-1; CDR3aa: CATSGASGYYNEQFF; CDR3nt: TGTGCCACCAGTGGGGCTAGCGGCTATTACAATGAGCAGTTCTTC
d_gene: TRBD2; v_gene: TRBV25-1; abundance: few; j_gene: TRBJ2-5; CDR3aa: CASSVTAGIGTQYF; CDR3nt: TGTGCCAGCAGTGTAACAGCGGGAATTGGGACCCAGTACTTC
d_gene: TRBD2; v_gene: TRBV5-1; abundance: -; j_gene: TRBJ2-7; CDR3aa: CASSPGRLSGNYEQYF; CDR3nt: TGCGCCAGCAGCCCGGGGCGACTGAGCGGGAACTACGAGCAGTACTTC
d_gene: TRBD1; v_gene: TRBV5-1; abundance: few; j_gene: TRBJ2-5; CDR3aa: CASSLTGQGRETQYF; CDR3nt: TGCGCCAGCAGCTTGACGGGACAGGGTAGGGAGACCCAGTACTTC
d_gene: -; v_gene: TRBV7-2; abundance: many; j_gene: TRBJ2-3; CDR3aa: CASSLKGDTQYF; CDR3nt: TGTGCCAGCAGCTTAAAGGGGGATACGCAGTATTTT